The 11 T cell receptor beta chains in this list originate from one sample, sequenced in a study of cytomegalovirus exposure and HLA in healthy donors. Method: immunoSEQ multiplex PCR; TCRdb's copy keeps in-frame clones and lacks some. The sample has some 120,000 clones, 88% seen once. Sequencing was done on a sample of PBMCs. These receptors were collected from a man aged 25-45 years in good health and CMV-seronegative.

This clone was observed a handful of times. This chain uses TRBV27 with TRBJ2-1, with D possibly being TRBD2 (6 bases). The V end was cut by 6 bases, the J end by 4 bases, with 13 bases between. Germline CDR1 and CDR2: MNHEY and SMNVEV (reference sequence). CDR3 length equals 14 residues. The CDR3 nucleotides are TGTGCCAGCAGCCCTGCGGCGGGGTACAATGAGCAGTTCTTC. It encodes CASSPAAGYNEQFF.

The rearrangement joins TRBV18 to TRBJ2-2; TRBD2 might be the D (5 bases). V was pared by 1 base and J by 4 bases, with 16 bases between. CDR1 and CDR2 (germline): KGHSH, LQKENI. This CDR3 has 17 amino acids. CDR3 loop: CASSPRGIDPLTGELFF. The CDR3, as DNA: TGTGCCAGCTCACCACGAGGGATCGATCCTCTCACCGGGGAGCTGTTTTTT.

This clone was detected a few times. The V call is TRBV28, the J call TRBJ2-7; possible D gene TRBD1, 7 bases. CDR1 is MDHEN, CDR2 SYDVKM, per germline. The CDR3 spans 14 residues. Trimming cost V 7 bases and J 4 bases, with 17 bases left between them. Here the CDR3 DNA reads TGTGCCAGCACCCCAGGGGGGAGGTCATACGAGCAGTACTTC. Its protein is CASTPGGRSYEQYF. The full variable domain, with the rest looked up from reference TRBV28 and TRBJ2-7, is DVKVTQSSRYLVKRTGEKVFLECVQDMDHENMFWYRQDPGLGLRLIYFSYDVKMKEKGDIPEGYSVSREKKERFSLILESASTNQTSMYLCASTPGGRSYEQYFGPGTRLTVT.

The chain recombines TRBV11-2 with TRBJ1-1; 9 nucleotides agree with TRBD1. CDR3 length: 15 residues. The trim removed 3 bases at V and 1 base at J, leaving 3 bases unmatched. Germline V lookup: CDR1 SGHAT, CDR2 FQNNGV. The CDR3 here is CASSLGTGRNTEAFF. The CDR3 coding sequence is TGTGCCAGCAGCTTGGGGACAGGGCGGAACACTGAAGCTTTCTTT.

The chain carries TRBV4-1 and TRBJ1-4; no clear D gene. The germline CDR1 and CDR2 sequences are MGHRA and YSYEKL. The CDR3 is 14 residues long. V was clipped by 4 bases and J by 5 bases, with 11 bases between them. DNA of the CDR3: TGCGCCAGCAGCCGAGGAACTACCAATGAAAAACTGTTTTTT. Translated: CASSRGTTNEKLFF.

This clone was seen only a few times. This chain joins TRBV7-9 and TRBJ1-2; 7 nucleotides agree with TRBD1. Germline-derived CDR1 and CDR2 are SEHNR and FQNEAQ (reference sequence). The CDR3 totals 12 residues. Trimming cost V 5 bases and J 8 bases; bases outside gene matches: 5. CDR3 bases: TGTGCCAGCAGCCCCAGACAGGGCGGCTACACCTTC. Residues: CASSPRQGGYTF.

This chain uses TRBV10-3 with TRBJ1-2; perhaps TRBD1 as D (6 bases). V lost 0 bases and J 8 bases, leaving 13 bases between the germline ends. There are 14 residues in the CDR3. Germline assignment: CDR1 ENHRY and CDR2 SYGVKD. CDR3 amino acids: CAISESTGSYGYTF. CDR3 in DNA: TGTGCCATCAGTGAGTCGACAGGTTCCTACGGCTACACCTTC.

V usage is TRBV14 and J usage is TRBJ1-2, with 7 bases aligning to TRBD1. CDR1 and CDR2 (germline): SGHDN, FVKESK. V dropped 1 base and J dropped 0; count of bases not matched to a gene: 17. The CDR3 consists of 20 residues. CDR3 nucleotides: TGTGCCAGCAGCCAAGGAGATGGAGTTCTTAGACAGGGAGCTAACTATGGCTACACCTTC. It yields the protein CASSQGDGVLRQGANYGYTF.

The rearrangement joins TRBV18 to TRBJ2-3, with TRBD1 matching over 7 bases. The CDR3 covers 13 residues. Germline V lookup: CDR1 KGHSH, CDR2 LQKENI. The ends lost 8 bases at V and 3 bases at J; junction bases unmatched: 5. CDR3 amino acids: CASRRQGTDTQYF. The CDR3 DNA follows: TGTGCCAGCCGGAGACAGGGAACAGATACGCAGTATTTT.

This clone showed up just once. The chain links TRBV25-1 to TRBJ1-1; possible D gene TRBD1, 5 bases. The V end lost 4 bases, the J end lost 5 bases, and 11 bases lay between the germline ends. The CDR3 consists of 13 residues. The germline V gene has CDR1 MGHDK and CDR2 SYGVNS. The CDR3, as DNA: TGTGCCAGCAGTGGGTCAGGGAAAACTGAAGCTTTCTTT. Amino acid sequence: CASSGSGKTEAFF.

The chain joins TRBV27 to TRBJ2-7; D is unclear. The CDR3 runs 13 residues. Germline V gene sequence: CDR1 MNHEY, CDR2 SMNVEV (reference sequence). V was shortened by 5 bases and J by 3 bases, with 11 bases between the two germline ends. The CDR3: CASSPRVVYEQYF. The CDR3 region has the DNA TGTGCCAGCAGTCCGCGCGTCGTCTACGAGCAGTACTTC.